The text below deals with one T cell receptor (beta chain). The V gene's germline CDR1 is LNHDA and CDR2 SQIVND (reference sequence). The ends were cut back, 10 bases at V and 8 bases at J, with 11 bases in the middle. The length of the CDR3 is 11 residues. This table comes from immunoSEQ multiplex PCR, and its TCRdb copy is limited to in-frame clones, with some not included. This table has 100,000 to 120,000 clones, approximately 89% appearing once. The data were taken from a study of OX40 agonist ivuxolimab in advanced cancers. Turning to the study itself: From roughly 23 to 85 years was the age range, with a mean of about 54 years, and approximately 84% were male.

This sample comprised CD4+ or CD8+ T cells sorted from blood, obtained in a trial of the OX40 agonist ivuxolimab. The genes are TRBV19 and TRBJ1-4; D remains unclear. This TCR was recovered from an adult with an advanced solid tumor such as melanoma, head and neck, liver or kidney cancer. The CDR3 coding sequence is TGTGCCACTTACGGTCGGGAAAAACTGTTTTTT. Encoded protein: CATYGREKLFF.